This T cell receptor beta chain was recorded in a study of blood T cell repertoires in COVID-19. Sequencing used immunoSEQ multiplex PCR; TCRdb keeps in-frame clones, though not all of them. This table holds 200,000 to 300,000 clones, over 75% found once. CDR1 is SNHLY, CDR2 FYNNEI, per germline. CDR3 size: 14 residues. With V trimmed by 0 bases and J by 13 bases, 7 bases remained unmatched. The sequencing sample was made of PBMCs or T cells enriched from blood (not recorded which). The clonotype was recovered from a woman between 35 and 50 years old who had been exposed to COVID-19. V usage is TRBV2 and J usage is TRBJ2-1; 9 nucleotides agree with TRBD2. The CDR3 DNA sequence: TGTGCCAGCAGTGAAGCGCTTAGTAGCGGGAGACAGTTCTTC. It translates to CASSEALSSGRQFF.